This TCR beta chain was sequenced during a study of cytomegalovirus exposure and HLA in healthy donors. Background on the study: Prior work identified 95 million to 120 million unique TCR beta sequences in some 200 million T cells.

As concerns this clone: What it binds is not known. A read error may produce the germline difference seen at one junction end.

Study conclusions and caveats: For presence/absence analyses, sequencing depth was assumed to be roughly uniform across donors. For most TCR sequences rarity was the rule, although some public TCRs occurred in many donors. Association of a missense DCLRE1C variant with TCR beta V- and J-gene trimming was reported in a later analysis.

The CDR3 is 14 amino acids. CDR1 is GTSNPN and CDR2 is SVGIG in the germline V gene (reference sequence). The primer mix had 60 Vbeta and 13 Jbeta primers. Profiled with immunoSEQ multiplex PCR; TCRdb holds only in-frame clones, not every one. Found here are roughly 80,000 clones; the top ten clones hold about 1%. The receptor was isolated from a woman between 25 and 40 years old in good health and CMV-seronegative. The rearrangement joins TRBV30 to TRBJ2-5; 10 bases map to TRBD2. The specimen was PBMCs. For the CDR3, the DNA is TGTGCCTGGAGTAGAAGCGGGAGGGGTGAGAACCAGTACTTC. It encodes CAWSRSGRGENQYF.